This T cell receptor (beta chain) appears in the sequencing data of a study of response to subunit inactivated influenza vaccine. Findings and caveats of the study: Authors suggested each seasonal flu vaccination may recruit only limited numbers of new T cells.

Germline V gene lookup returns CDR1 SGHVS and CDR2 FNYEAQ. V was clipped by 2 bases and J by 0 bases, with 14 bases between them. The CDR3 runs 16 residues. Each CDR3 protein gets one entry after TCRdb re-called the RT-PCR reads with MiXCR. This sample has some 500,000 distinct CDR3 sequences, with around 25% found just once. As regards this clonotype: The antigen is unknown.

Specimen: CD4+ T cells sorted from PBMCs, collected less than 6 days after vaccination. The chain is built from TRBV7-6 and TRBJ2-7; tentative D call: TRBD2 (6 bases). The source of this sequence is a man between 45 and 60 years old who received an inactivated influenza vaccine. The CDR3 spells CASSLLAGGNSYEQYF. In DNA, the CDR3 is TGTGCCAGCAGCTTACTAGCCGGCGGGAACTCCTACGAGCAGTACTTC.